The clone carrying this T cell receptor beta chain occurred a few times. Its antigen is not identified. This entry comes from a study of vaccination and CD4 T cells after COVID-19. For the study at large: Post-vaccination samples were procured at a median of roughly 70 days following dose two (range 14 to 241).

Sequenced with the Oncomine TCR Beta short-read assay was DNA taken from cultured CD4+ T cells. TCRdb redid the calling of the PCR reads with MiXCR, one entry per CDR3 protein. The table lists more than 12,000 distinct CDR3 sequences, over 25% of them singletons. Germline-derived CDR1 and CDR2 are DFQATT and SNEGSKA (reference sequence). The CDR3 contains 15 residues. J gave up 4 bases and V 1 base, and 5 bases lay outside the gene matches. Treatment here: roughly 11-day PBMC culture with coronavirus spike peptide pools or control peptides (ViraFEST assay). Healthy recipients of vaccination lacked prior SARS-CoV-2 infection, as evidenced by negative nucleocapsid antibodies both before and after vaccination. Half-medium replacement with fresh IL-2 medium took place on days 3 and 7.

Specimen: CD4+ T cells from blood, cultured in vitro, collected before SARS-CoV-2 vaccination. The rearrangement uses TRBV20-1 and TRBJ2-2; 8 bases agree with TRBD1. This clonotype was sampled from a human donor who received a COVID-19 vaccine. CDR3 region: CSARGDRGGTGELFF. The DNA for the CDR3 is TGCAGTGCTAGAGGAGACAGGGGAGGCACCGGGGAGCTGTTTTTT.